The 32 T cell receptor beta chains below all came from one sample that was sequenced in a study of high-grade serous ovarian cancer treatment subgroups. The assay was immunoSEQ multiplex PCR, and TCRdb's table has in-frame clones only and misses some. The table has about 5,700 clones, over 60% seen once; the top ten hold roughly 8.8%. Tumor samples were obtained before definitive surgery or chemotherapy. The source material was tumor tissue. The receptors come from a human donor with high-grade serous ovarian cancer.

This clone was seen only once. The chain combines TRBV28 with TRBJ1-2; D is ambiguous. The V gene's germline CDR1 is MDHEN and CDR2 SYDVKM. The CDR3 is 14 amino acids. With 5 bases removed from V and 2 bases from J, the gap between germline ends came to 12 bases. This CDR3 reads CASSEDNLNYGYTF. DNA for the CDR3: TGTGCCAGCAGTGAAGATAACCTAAACTATGGCTACACCTTC.

This chain joins TRBV6-5 and TRBJ2-7, with unresolved D. Looked up from germline, CDR1 is MNHEY and CDR2 is SVGAGI. CDR3 length equals 14 residues. The V gene lost 6 bases and the J gene lost 0 bases, with 12 bases spanning the gap. Here the CDR3 DNA reads TGTGCCAGCAGAATAACGACACGCTCCTACGAGCAGTACTTC. It yields the protein CASRITTRSYEQYF.

This clone was seen just once. V is TRBV12-5 and J is TRBJ2-5; D is unclear. Between the trimmed V and J ends, which lost 0 bases and 5 bases, there was a span of 10 bases. There are 14 residues in the CDR3. From germline, CDR1 is LGHNT and CDR2 FRNRAP. The CDR3 loop reads CASGLVSAEETQYF. Here the CDR3 DNA reads TGTGCTAGTGGTTTGGTATCTGCAGAGGAGACCCAGTACTTC.

The chain links TRBV4-1 to TRBJ1-1; 8 nucleotides align to TRBD1. The germline CDR1 and CDR2 sequences are MGHRA and YSYEKL. CDR3 length: 18 amino acids. V shed 3 bases and J 5 bases; nucleotides not matched to a gene: 17. For the CDR3, the DNA is TGCGCCAGCAGCCACCCCCCCCGGACAGGGACCCTTAGGACTGAAGCTTTCTTT. Its protein is CASSHPPRTGTLRTEAFF.

The CDR3 spells CASSQDLGGRVEQYF. The CDR3 nucleotides are TGTGCCAGCAGCCAAGATTTGGGAGGTAGGGTCGAGCAGTACTTC. The rearrangement links TRBV4-2 to TRBJ2-7; TRBD2 might be the D (6 bases). Trimming removed 0 bases at V and 6 bases at J, with 15 bases between. CDR1 is LGHNA and CDR2 is YNFKEQ in the germline V gene. This CDR3 has 15 residues.

The V and J genes are TRBV5-1 and TRBJ2-7; possibly TRBD2 for D (6 bases). This CDR3 contains 15 residues. The germline V gene has CDR1 SGHRS and CDR2 YFSETQ. V was cut by 0 bases and J by 6 bases, with 16 bases left in between. This chain's CDR3 is CASSLVGGSLSEQYF. The CDR3 DNA follows: TGCGCCAGCAGCTTGGTCGGGGGAAGCTTGAGCGAGCAGTACTTC.

The chain has TRBV5-1 and TRBJ2-3; D is perhaps TRBD1 or TRBD2 (6 bases each). Trimming cost V 1 base and J 5 bases, with 17 bases left between them. The CDR3 totals 16 residues. Germline loops: CDR1 SGHRS, CDR2 YFSETQ. Here the CDR3 reads CASSLIGGPWGDTQYF. Written as DNA, the CDR3 is TGCGCCAGCAGCTTGATTGGGGGGCCTTGGGGAGATACGCAGTATTTT.

The J gene is TRBJ1-5, the V gene TRBV15; possibly TRBD1 for D (6 bases). Germline assignment: CDR1 LNHNV and CDR2 YYDKDF (reference sequence). The CDR3 covers 14 residues. V was clipped by 3 bases and J by 5 bases, with 11 bases between them. CDR3 coding DNA: TGTGCCACCAGCAGGAGGGGGAAGGATCAGCCCCAGCATTTT. This encodes CATSRRGKDQPQHF.

This chain joins TRBV7-8 and TRBJ2-6; 7 bases fit TRBD1. Germline V gene data show CDR1 as SGHVS and CDR2 as FQNEAQ. The CDR3 extends over 17 amino acids. The V gene end was trimmed by 5 bases and the J gene end by 2 bases; junction bases not matched to a gene: 9. CDR3 sequence reads: CASSPSMGQPGANVLTF. The DNA of the CDR3 is TGTGCCAGCAGCCCGTCAATGGGACAGCCTGGGGCCAACGTCCTGACTTTC.

This clone was seen a few times. This rearrangement joins TRBV19 to TRBJ1-6; 9 nucleotides agree with TRBD1. The germline V gene has CDR1 LNHDA and CDR2 SQIVND (reference sequence). V lost 5 bases, J lost 10 bases, and 9 bases stayed unmatched. The CDR3 runs to 15 residues. Here the CDR3 reads CASSAGTGRRSPLHF. In DNA form, the CDR3 reads TGTGCCAGTAGTGCGGGGACAGGGCGGCGATCACCCCTCCACTTT.

The rearrangement uses TRBV7-2 and TRBJ2-7, with 10 positions matching TRBD1. V lost 5 bases and J lost 3; bases outside the gene matches: 7. Germline V gene sequence: CDR1 SGHTA, CDR2 FQGNSA. The CDR3 spans 15 residues. In nucleotides, the CDR3 is TGTGCCAGCAGCCCGGGGGGGACAGGGGACTACGAGCAGTACTTC. It encodes CASSPGGTGDYEQYF.

The rearrangement joins TRBV5-8 to TRBJ1-1; perhaps TRBD1 as D (5 bases). Germline V CDR1 and CDR2: SGHTS, YDEGEE. V lost 0 bases and J 7 bases, leaving 10 bases between the germline ends. The CDR3 is made up of 13 amino acids. CDR3 in amino acids: CASSLARDGEAFF. For the CDR3, the DNA is TGTGCCAGCAGCTTGGCCCGGGACGGTGAAGCTTTCTTT.

The rearrangement joins TRBV5-1 to TRBJ2-5; 9 positions agree with TRBD1. The J call could be wrong; TRBJ2-7 is a better fit for the DNA end. The CDR3 runs to 14 residues. The germline V gene has CDR1 SGHRS and CDR2 YFSETQ. Here the CDR3 DNA reads TGCGCCAGCAGCCCGGGACAGGGAGGCGACGAGCAGTACTTC. Translation: CASSPGQGGDEQYF.

The J gene is TRBJ2-5, the V gene TRBV5-4; D unresolved. The CDR3 consists of 12 residues. The germline CDR1 and CDR2 sequences are SGHNT and YYREEE (reference sequence). Deletions cut 0 bases from V and 5 bases from J, with 5 bases between. CDR3 nucleotide sequence: TGTGCCAGCAGCTTGGGGGTGGAGACCCAGTACTTC. Translated, it gives CASSLGVETQYF.

V is TRBV18 and J is TRBJ2-2; D ambiguous. The germline V gene encodes CDR1 KGHSH and CDR2 LQKENI. The length of the CDR3 is 12 residues. V was cut by 3 bases and J by 6 bases, with 5 bases left in between. The CDR3 is CASSPRSGELFF. The CDR3, as DNA: TGTGCCAGCTCACCGAGGTCCGGGGAGCTGTTTTTT.

V is TRBV6-5 and J is TRBJ1-2, with D maybe TRBD1 (5 bases). V was pared by 2 bases and J by 0 bases, with 10 bases between. CDR3 length equals 15 residues. Germline assignment: CDR1 MNHEY and CDR2 SVGAGI. This CDR3 is CASSYMEGTNYGYTF. The CDR3 DNA reads as TGTGCCAGCAGTTACATGGAGGGGACTAACTATGGCTACACCTTC.

This chain links TRBV5-8 with TRBJ1-3; D gene ambiguous. Germline lookup yields CDR1 SGHTS and CDR2 YDEGEE. The CDR3 has 10 residues. The germline V and J ends were trimmed by 7 bases and 3 bases, with 2 bases remaining between them. Written as DNA, the CDR3 is TGTGCCAGCGGTGGAAACACCATATATTTT. It translates to CASGGNTIYF.

The J gene is TRBJ2-1, the V gene TRBV7-2, with 10 nucleotides matching TRBD2. Looked up from germline, CDR1 is SGHTA and CDR2 is FQGNSA. The CDR3 extends over 20 amino acids. After removal of 0 bases from V and 0 bases from J, the junction contained 11 bases not matched to a gene. The CDR3 is CASSLALGSTSGFSYNEQFF. The CDR3 DNA sequence: TGTGCCAGCAGCTTAGCGTTGGGTTCGACTAGCGGGTTCTCCTACAATGAGCAGTTCTTC.

Judged by abundance, this clone is medium-sized. The CDR3 reads CASSPQRNTEAFF. CDR3 nucleotides: TGTGCCAGCAGTCCCCAGAGAAACACTGAAGCTTTCTTT. This chain uses TRBV6-6 with TRBJ1-1; D is undetermined. The germline CDR1 and CDR2 sequences are MNHNY and SVGAGI (reference sequence). The CDR3 consists of 13 residues. The V gene lost 5 bases and the J gene lost 2 bases, with 9 bases spanning the gap.

The CDR3 spells CATLYASPEAFF. For the CDR3, the DNA is TGTGCCACCCTGTACGCGAGCCCTGAAGCTTTCTTT. This chain links TRBV6-5 with TRBJ1-1; no reliable D call. The CDR3 loop spans 12 amino acids. CDR1 is MNHEY and CDR2 is SVGAGI in the germline V gene. The V end was cut by 10 bases, the J end by 6 bases, with 15 bases between.

This chain joins TRBV18 and TRBJ1-6; TRBD1 matches 10 bases. J lost 7 bases, V lost 3 bases, and 9 bases had no gene match. Germline V CDR1 and CDR2: KGHSH, LQKENI. CDR3 size: 17 residues. This CDR3 is CASSPASGQGLNSPLHF. The CDR3 nucleotides are TGTGCCAGCTCACCGGCATCGGGACAGGGGTTGAATTCACCCCTCCACTTT.

The rearrangement links TRBV29-1 to TRBJ1-2; TRBD1 matches 10 bases. Trimming took 7 bases from V and 8 from J; bases not matched to a gene: 10. Germline V lookup: CDR1 SQVTM, CDR2 ANQGSEA. CDR3 length equals 13 residues. The CDR3 reads CSAAGQGTAGYTF. The CDR3 nucleotides are TGCAGCGCAGCGGGACAGGGGACTGCAGGCTACACCTTC.

To note about this clone: Other DNA sequences in the sample encode the same CDR3. V usage is TRBV7-2 and J usage is TRBJ2-1; 7 positions match TRBD1. The CDR3 loop spans 12 amino acids. The V segment lost 6 bases and the J segment 8 bases; nucleotides outside the gene matches: 4. Germline-derived CDR1 and CDR2 are SGHTA and FQGNSA. In DNA form, the CDR3 reads TGTGCCAGCAGTTCACAGGGGTATGAGCAGTTCTTC. Protein sequence: CASSSQGYEQFF. The full variable domain, rest sourced from reference TRBV7-2 and TRBJ2-1, is GAGVSQSPSNKVTEKGKDVELRCDPISGHTALYWYRQSLGQGLEFLIYFQGNSAPDKSGLPSDRFSAERTGGSVSTLTIQRTQQEDSAVYLCASSSQGYEQFFGPGTRLTVL.

This chain uses TRBV7-2 with TRBJ1-2; tentative D call: TRBD1 (5 bases). The ends were cut back, 5 bases at V and 0 bases at J, with 13 bases in the middle. There are 15 residues in the CDR3. Germline lookup yields CDR1 SGHTA and CDR2 FQGNSA. CDR3 sequence: CASSQRGLANYGYTF. The CDR3 DNA follows: TGTGCCAGCAGCCAGAGGGGTTTAGCTAACTATGGCTACACCTTC.

This clone was observed a handful of times. The V call is TRBV9, the J call TRBJ1-6, with D uncertain. Germline V gene lookup returns CDR1 SGDLS and CDR2 YYNGEE. The V end was cut by 0 bases, the J end by 6 bases, with 7 bases between. The CDR3 runs to 14 residues. In nucleotides, the CDR3 is TGTGCCAGCAGCGTAGACTTAGGTAATTCACCCCTCCACTTT. Encoded protein: CASSVDLGNSPLHF. The full variable domain, in which reference TRBV9 and TRBJ1-6 provide the parts outside the CDR3, is DSGVTQTPKHLITATGQRVTLRCSPRSGDLSVYWYQQSLDQGLQFLIQYYNGEERAKGNILERFSAQQFPDLHSELNLSSLELGDSALYFCASSVDLGNSPLHFGNGTRLTVT.

The genes are TRBV7-4 and TRBJ1-2, with a possible D match to TRBD1 (5 bases). With 6 bases removed from V and 8 bases from J, the gap between germline ends came to 16 bases. Germline V gene lookup returns CDR1 SGHVT and CDR2 SQSDAQ. The CDR3 consists of 13 residues. Written as DNA, the CDR3 is TGTGCCAGCAGTTGGGGGGAGACGGGAGGCTACACCTTC. This encodes CASSWGETGGYTF.

This clone came up once. The J gene is TRBJ1-2, the V gene TRBV6-4, with D perhaps matching TRBD1 (5 bases). Germline values: CDR1 MRHNA, CDR2 SNTAGT. The CDR3 sequence is 13 residues long. Trimming stripped 8 bases from V and 5 bases from J, with 15 bases between. Here the CDR3 reads CASEGREWYGYTF. The CDR3 DNA sequence: TGTGCCAGCGAGGGCAGGGAGTGGTATGGCTACACCTTC.

This CDR3 is CASSPARGHRYGYTF. DNA of the CDR3: TGTGCCAGCAGTCCCGCCCGAGGACACCGCTATGGCTACACCTTC. The chain links TRBV28 to TRBJ1-2; tentatively, D is TRBD1 (5 bases). Per germline, CDR1 MDHEN and CDR2 SYDVKM. This CDR3 comprises 15 residues. Between the trimmed V and J ends, which lost 5 bases and 4 bases, there was a span of 17 bases.

The rearrangement links TRBV7-8 to TRBJ2-2; D is unclear. The CDR3 consists of 13 residues. Germline CDR1 and CDR2: SGHVS and FQNEAQ. V gave up 6 bases and J gave up 5 bases, with 10 bases separating them. CDR3 sequence reads: CASSRRWTGELFF. The CDR3 DNA sequence: TGTGCCAGCAGTAGACGTTGGACCGGGGAGCTGTTTTTT. Filled out from reference TRBV7-8 and TRBJ2-2, the complete variable domain reads GAGVSQSPRYKVAKRGQDVALRCDPISGHVSLFWYQQALGQGPEFLTYFQNEAQLDKSGLPSDRFFAERPEGSVSTLKIQRTQQEDSAVYLCASSRRWTGELFFGEGSRLTVL.

The chain uses TRBV29-1 and TRBJ1-2, with 8 bases matching TRBD1. The CDR3 length is 16 residues. The V segment lost 3 bases and the J segment 7 bases; nucleotides outside the gene matches: 16. The germline gives CDR1 SQVTM, CDR2 ANQGSEA. The CDR3 loop reads CSVDKFRGRGDRGYTF. The DNA for the CDR3 is TGCAGCGTTGACAAGTTCAGGGGGCGGGGTGATCGTGGCTACACCTTC.

The genes are TRBV9 and TRBJ2-4, with 10 bases that match TRBD2. The V segment lost 4 bases and the J segment 4 bases; nucleotides outside the gene matches: 17. In germline, CDR1 is SGDLS, CDR2 YYNGEE. This CDR3 has 19 residues. CDR3 DNA sequence: TGTGCCAGCAGCCCCCAAGGGTTTAGCGGGGGGAACTCAAAAAACATTCAGTACTTC. Translated, it gives CASSPQGFSGGNSKNIQYF.

V usage is TRBV29-1 and J usage is TRBJ2-5; 10 nucleotides align to TRBD1. The J call may not be correct, given that the DNA end is closer to TRBJ2-7. CDR1 is SQVTM and CDR2 is ANQGSEA in the germline V gene. The CDR3 has 12 residues. The CDR3 here is CSAGQGVYEQYF. DNA for the CDR3: TGCAGCGCCGGACAGGGGGTATACGAGCAGTACTTC.